Reported below is one T cell receptor beta chain. A junction end diverges from the germline sequence, so it may reflect a read error. This record belongs to a study of tumor and adjacent non-tumor tissue in lung cancer. A modified ARM-PCR protocol with three rounds of nested PCR amplified TCRbeta. MiXCR was run by TCRdb on the multiplex PCR reads, yielding one entry per CDR3 protein. Of 200,000 to 250,000 distinct CDR3 sequences detected, 71% appear once; the ten largest clones hold 20% to 25%. No cell sorting was done before RNA was extracted from the tissue. CDR3 size: 16 residues. CDR1 is DFQATT and CDR2 is SNEGSKA in the germline V gene (reference sequence).

This chain links TRBV20-1 with TRBJ1-5, with 7 nucleotides matching TRBD1. Sequenced sample: lung tumor tissue. The sequence was obtained from a man between 60 and 75 years old with non-small cell lung cancer. CDR3 residues: CSARARQGRNNQPQHF. CDR3 DNA: TGCAGTGCTAGGGCCCGACAGGGAAGAAACAATCAGCCCCAACATTTT.